The 32 T cell receptor beta chains below come from one sample, sequenced in a study of siplizumab effects on memory and regulatory T cells. Clones were read by immunoSEQ multiplex PCR, and TCRdb kept only the in-frame ones, dropping some. The repertoire includes more than 60,000 clones, approximately 97% of them detected once, and around 0.093% sits in the top ten. The sequencing input was naive CD8+ T cells sorted from blood. These receptor sequences come from a human donor in good health.

V is TRBV13 and J is TRBJ2-3, with 11 positions matching TRBD2. CDR1 and CDR2 from the germline V gene are PRHDT and FYEKMQ (reference sequence). CDR3 length: 16 residues. Losses at the gene ends were 4 bases for V and 6 bases for J; bases not matched to a gene: 9. The CDR3 region is CASSSTSGGVGDTQYF. The DNA of the CDR3 is TGTGCCAGCAGCTCCACTAGCGGGGGTGTCGGGGATACGCAGTATTTT.

The rearrangement uses TRBV11-3 and TRBJ2-2; the D is unclear. Germline V gives CDR1 SGHNT, CDR2 YENEEA. The V end lost 1 base, the J end lost 0 bases, and 6 bases lay between the germline ends. This CDR3 is 15 amino acids long. The CDR3 DNA reads TGTGCCAGCAGCTTAGTAGGCCCGAACACCGGGGAGCTGTTTTTT. Amino acids: CASSLVGPNTGELFF.

This clone was picked up a small number of times. Within the sample, other DNA sequences also encode this same CDR3. The V call is TRBV27, the J call TRBJ1-5, with D unresolved. Trimming pared 4 bases from V and 0 bases from J, leaving 4 bases between. Germline CDR1 and CDR2: MNHEY and SMNVEV (reference sequence). The CDR3 totals 13 residues. The CDR3 region has the DNA TGTGCCAGCAGTTCTTATAGCAATCAGCCCCAGCATTTT. This translates into CASSSYSNQPQHF.

This clone was observed a single time. J is TRBJ2-2 and V is TRBV2; 11 nucleotides match TRBD2. The germline V gene has CDR1 SNHLY and CDR2 FYNNEI. The CDR3 runs 18 residues. After removal of 2 bases from V and 2 bases from J, the junction contained 7 bases not matched to a gene. CDR3 sequence (DNA): TGTGCCAGCAGTGAACCCCCCCTAGCGGGGGGTAACACCGGGGAGCTGTTTTTT. Protein product: CASSEPPLAGGNTGELFF.

The chain carries TRBV19 and TRBJ2-6, with no clear D. The CDR3 contains 15 residues. V dropped 2 bases and J dropped 0 bases, with 5 bases sitting between them. Germline values: CDR1 LNHDA, CDR2 SQIVND (reference sequence). CDR3 residues: CASSIRDSGANVLTF. CDR3 DNA sequence: TGTGCCAGTAGTATAAGGGACTCTGGGGCCAACGTCCTGACTTTC.

This clone was seen once. At the DNA level, this CDR3 is encoded by other sequences in the same sample as well. This rearrangement joins TRBV5-4 to TRBJ2-3; D is ambiguous. V shed 2 bases and J shed 4 bases, with 5 bases lying between them. Germline lookup yields CDR1 SGHNT and CDR2 YYREEE (reference sequence). The CDR3 has 12 residues. CDR3 coding DNA: TGTGCCAGCAGCTTAGGGTCAGATACGCAGTATTTT. Its translation is CASSLGSDTQYF.

The chain recombines TRBV19 with TRBJ2-1; 7 bases are a match to TRBD1. The junction had 2 bases not matched to a gene; V was cut back by 1 base and J by 2 bases. The CDR3 is 15 amino acids. CDR1 LNHDA and CDR2 SQIVND come from the germline V gene (reference sequence). CDR3 in amino acids: CASSIGQGAYNEQFF. DNA of the CDR3: TGTGCCAGTAGTATAGGGCAGGGGGCCTACAATGAGCAGTTCTTC.

The chain has TRBV4-1 and TRBJ2-3; D unclear. Germline-derived CDR1 and CDR2 are MGHRA and YSYEKL. This CDR3 has 14 residues. The ends were cut back, 0 bases at V and 4 bases at J, with 8 bases in the middle. In DNA form, the CDR3 reads TGCGCCAGCAGCCAAGACCCCGCTCCAGATACGCAGTATTTT. This translates into CASSQDPAPDTQYF.

The chain uses TRBV28 and TRBJ1-1; no clear D. CDR1 is MDHEN and CDR2 is SYDVKM in the germline V gene. The CDR3 length is 17 residues. V lost 4 bases and J 0 bases, leaving 18 bases between the germline ends. CDR3 coding DNA: TGTGCCAGCAGTTGGTCCCTAGAAGCCCAAATGAACACTGAAGCTTTCTTT. It codes for CASSWSLEAQMNTEAFF.

The chain carries TRBV27 and TRBJ2-7; weak D call: TRBD1 (5 bases). Trimming stripped 5 bases from V and 3 bases from J, with 11 bases between. Germline V CDR1 and CDR2: MNHEY, SMNVEV (reference sequence). This CDR3 contains 13 residues. Here the CDR3 reads CASSAVDSYEQYF. CDR3 nucleotides: TGTGCCAGCAGTGCAGTCGACAGCTACGAGCAGTACTTC.

The chain combines TRBV27 with TRBJ1-1; maybe TRBD1 (5 bases). The V gene lost 0 bases and the J gene lost 7 bases, with 9 bases spanning the gap. This CDR3 is built from 13 residues. The germline V gene has CDR1 MNHEY and CDR2 SMNVEV (reference sequence). The DNA for the CDR3 is TGTGCCAGCAGTTTATCGGGGGACGGTGAAGCTTTCTTT. Translated: CASSLSGDGEAFF.

This rearrangement joins TRBV4-1 to TRBJ1-5; TRBD1 might be the D (6 bases). V lost 4 bases and J 5 bases, leaving 12 bases between the germline ends. The CDR3 has 14 residues. The germline V gene has CDR1 MGHRA and CDR2 YSYEKL. This CDR3 reads CASSLLGGDQPQHF. The CDR3 nucleotides read TGCGCCAGCAGCCTCTTAGGGGGGGATCAGCCCCAGCATTTT.

The chain combines TRBV30 with TRBJ1-1; possible D gene TRBD1, 5 bases. V was clipped by 1 base and J by 8 bases, with 23 bases between them. This CDR3 is built from 16 residues. Looked up from germline, CDR1 is GTSNPN and CDR2 is SVGIG (reference sequence). CDR3 loop: CAWSGSPGPFSGEAFF. The CDR3 bases are TGTGCCTGGAGTGGGAGCCCGGGACCTTTCAGTGGGGAAGCTTTCTTT.

The V and J genes are TRBV4-3 and TRBJ2-1; possibly TRBD1 for D (6 bases). Germline V lookup: CDR1 LGHNA, CDR2 YSLEER. V lost 0 bases to trimming and J lost 9 bases, with 12 bases between them. The CDR3 is made up of 14 amino acids. The chain's CDR3 is CASSQDLWGPEQFF. The CDR3 DNA is TGCGCCAGCAGCCAAGATCTGTGGGGGCCTGAGCAGTTCTTC.

CDR3 nucleotide sequence: TGTGCCAGCAGCTTAGATGGGGACAACACTGAAGCTTTCTTT. Amino acid sequence: CASSLDGDNTEAFF. The chain joins TRBV7-3 to TRBJ1-1; possible D gene TRBD1, 5 bases. V gave up 2 bases and J gave up 2 bases, with 9 bases separating them. CDR1 SGHTA and CDR2 FQGTGA come from the germline V gene. This CDR3 has 14 residues.

The gene calls are TRBV7-2 and TRBJ2-7; 13 bases are shared with TRBD2. J lost 3 bases, V lost 5 bases, and 4 bases had no gene match. Germline V CDR1 and CDR2: SGHTA, FQGNSA. This CDR3 contains 15 residues. In nucleotides, the CDR3 is TGTGCCAGCAGCGAAACTAGCGGGGGGGTCTACGAGCAGTACTTC. Encoded protein: CASSETSGGVYEQYF. Combining the CDR3 with reference TRBV7-2 and TRBJ2-7 gives the whole variable domain GAGVSQSPSNKVTEKGKDVELRCDPISGHTALYWYRQSLGQGLEFLIYFQGNSAPDKSGLPSDRFSAERTGGSVSTLTIQRTQQEDSAVYLCASSETSGGVYEQYFGPGTRLTVT.

This chain's CDR3 is CASSIDSDTEAFF. For the CDR3, the DNA is TGTGCCAGCAGTATTGACTCGGACACTGAAGCTTTCTTT. J is TRBJ1-1 and V is TRBV28; the D is unclear. Trimming removed 5 bases from V and 3 bases from J, with 10 bases in between. The CDR3 is 13 residues long. The germline gives CDR1 MDHEN, CDR2 SYDVKM.

The chain carries TRBV5-4 and TRBJ2-5; D might be TRBD1 (6 bases). From germline, CDR1 is SGHNT and CDR2 YYREEE (reference sequence). The length of the CDR3 is 14 residues. V lost 2 bases and J lost 0, with 8 bases in between. The CDR3 sequence: CASSFGQYQETQYF. The CDR3 DNA sequence: TGTGCCAGCAGCTTCGGACAGTACCAAGAGACCCAGTACTTC.

This chain links TRBV12-5 with TRBJ2-5, with TRBD1 identical over 10 bases. With 2 bases clipped from V and 3 bases from J, the junction kept 3 bases outside the gene matches. The germline V gene has CDR1 LGHNT and CDR2 FRNRAP. The CDR3 extends over 15 amino acids. CDR3 protein: CASGLTGTGEETQYF. The CDR3 nucleotides read TGTGCTAGTGGTTTGACCGGGACAGGGGAAGAGACCCAGTACTTC.

The V gene is TRBV4-3, the J gene TRBJ2-5, with TRBD2 matching 14 bases. Per the germline V gene, CDR1 is LGHNA and CDR2 is YSLEER. The V gene end was trimmed by 4 bases and the J gene end by 5 bases; junction bases not matched to a gene: 6. The CDR3 is 16 amino acids. CDR3 sequence (DNA): TGCGCCAGCAGCCCGACTAGCGGGGGGGCGCGGGAGACCCAGTACTTC. This codes for CASSPTSGGARETQYF.

The chain is built from TRBV4-3 and TRBJ2-2; D possibly corresponds to TRBD1 (5 bases). The CDR3 has 15 residues. Germline-derived CDR1 and CDR2 are LGHNA and YSLEER. V was cut by 0 bases and J by 0 bases, with 5 bases left in between. The CDR3 DNA is TGCGCCAGCAGCCAAGACAGGGCGAACACCGGGGAGCTGTTTTTT. Its protein is CASSQDRANTGELFF.

This rearrangement joins TRBV7-3 to TRBJ2-2; 7 positions match TRBD2. The length of the CDR3 is 16 residues. J gave up 7 bases and V 1 base, and 9 bases lay outside the gene matches. Germline values: CDR1 SGHTA, CDR2 FQGTGA. The CDR3 here is CASSLMLAAVGGELFF. The CDR3 DNA follows: TGTGCCAGCAGCTTAATGCTAGCGGCGGTGGGCGGGGAGCTGTTTTTT. Full variable domain (rest looked up from reference TRBV7-3 and TRBJ2-2): GAGVSQTPSNKVTEKGKYVELRCDPISGHTALYWYRQSLGQGPEFLIYFQGTGAADDSGLPNDRFFAVRPEGSVSTLKIQRTERGDSAVYLCASSLMLAAVGGELFFGEGSRLTVL.

V is TRBV7-2 and J is TRBJ1-2, with a weak D call TRBD1 (6 bases). Trimming pared 7 bases from V and 1 base from J, leaving 13 bases between. The CDR3 has 14 residues. Germline assignment: CDR1 SGHTA and CDR2 FQGNSA. The CDR3 DNA follows: TGTGCCAGCACGGAAAGGGGGTTTAACTATGGCTACACCTTC. Protein: CASTERGFNYGYTF.

The chain has TRBV7-9 and TRBJ2-1, with unresolved D. This CDR3 is 13 amino acids long. Germline CDR1 is SEHNR and CDR2 is FQNEAQ (reference sequence). V was shortened by 4 bases and J by 4 bases, with 8 bases between the two germline ends. The CDR3 spells CASSSSLYNEQFF. The CDR3 DNA reads TGTGCCAGCAGCTCCTCCCTATACAATGAGCAGTTCTTC.

This sequence joins TRBV23-1 and TRBJ2-7; 7 nucleotides agree with TRBD1. TRBV23-1 is flagged as an ORF with uncertain function. V lost 3 bases, J lost 5 bases, and 16 bases stayed unmatched. The CDR3 totals 17 residues. CDR3 bases: TGCGCCAGCAGTCACAAATCTCGAGGACAGGCGTTCCACGAGCAGTACTTC. Protein sequence: CASSHKSRGQAFHEQYF.

As DNA, the CDR3 is TGTGCCAGTAGTATCCAAGGGAGACTGTTTTTT. Translated, it gives CASSIQGRLFF. The chain carries TRBV19 and TRBJ1-4; D call uncertain. This CDR3 is 11 amino acids long. The germline gives CDR1 LNHDA, CDR2 SQIVND (reference sequence). Between the trimmed V and J ends, which lost 3 bases and 13 bases, there was a span of 9 bases.

V is TRBV28 and J is TRBJ2-1; 12 bases are shared with TRBD2. Germline V gives CDR1 MDHEN, CDR2 SYDVKM. This CDR3 is 15 amino acids long. V was clipped by 4 bases and J by 7 bases; unmatched bases: 5. CDR3 DNA sequence: TGTGCCAGCAGTTCTCGACTAGCGGGGGTAAATGAGCAGTTCTTC. Its translation: CASSSRLAGVNEQFF. Full variable domain (rest looked up from reference TRBV28 and TRBJ2-1): DVKVTQSSRYLVKRTGEKVFLECVQDMDHENMFWYRQDPGLGLRLIYFSYDVKMKEKGDIPEGYSVSREKKERFSLILESASTNQTSMYLCASSSRLAGVNEQFFGPGTRLTVL.

The table lists this clone with a count of one. The chain carries TRBV5-6 and TRBJ1-1, with D hard to call. Germline CDR1 and CDR2: SGHDT and YYEEEE. The CDR3 length is 14 residues. Trimming removed 2 bases at V and 3 bases at J, with 11 bases between. The CDR3 protein is CASSFGVGDTEAFF. The DNA of the CDR3 is TGTGCCAGCAGCTTCGGGGTTGGGGACACTGAAGCTTTCTTT.

The rearrangement links TRBV5-1 to TRBJ1-6, with a weak D call TRBD1 (5 bases). CDR3 size: 17 residues. Trimming cost V 0 bases and J 10 bases, with 20 bases left between them. Germline assignment: CDR1 SGHRS and CDR2 YFSETQ. The CDR3 protein is CASSLVGGDSITSPLHF. The CDR3 region has the DNA TGCGCCAGCAGCTTGGTAGGTGGCGACAGTATTACCTCACCCCTCCACTTT.

The chain carries TRBV10-1 and TRBJ1-1; 7 bases are a match to TRBD1. V lost 11 bases to trimming and J lost 5 bases; unmatched junction nucleotides: 8. Germline lookup yields CDR1 WNHNN and CDR2 SYGVQD (reference sequence). The CDR3 contains 12 residues. As DNA, the CDR3 is TGCGCCTCCACAGGGGTAGGAACTGAAGCTTTCTTT. Translation: CASTGVGTEAFF.

CDR3 region: CASSLDLAGITDTQYF. The DNA of the CDR3 is TGTGCCAGCAGCTTGGACCTAGCGGGGATCACAGATACGCAGTATTTT. The chain uses TRBV5-6 and TRBJ2-3, with 9 positions matching TRBD2. The CDR3 sequence is 16 residues long. Losses at the gene ends were 0 bases for V and 2 bases for J; bases not matched to a gene: 4. Germline CDR1 and CDR2: SGHDT and YYEEEE.

This chain uses TRBV6-1 with TRBJ2-5; 10 bases are shared with TRBD1. Germline V CDR1 and CDR2: MNHNS, SASEGT. V shed 6 bases and J 5 bases; nucleotides not matched to a gene: 9. This CDR3 region has 15 residues. The DNA of the CDR3 is TGTGCCAGCAGGGGTTGGACAGGGGGTAAGGAGACCCAGTACTTC. Residues: CASRGWTGGKETQYF.